The following is a T cell receptor (beta chain) sequence with its context. The germline gene is not matched at one end of the junction; a read error may be the cause. The data originate from a study of blood T cell repertoires in COVID-19. Study summary: From T cells, B-cell-depleted T cells, or PBMCs came the material, which was cDNA or gDNA.

Authors' analysis steps: The authors estimated nucleated cell counts from reference gene primer amplification. The protocol was immunoSEQ multiplex PCR, while the TCRdb copy is restricted to in-frame clones and leaves out a portion. The D gene and trimming were derived from the DNA, and the V and J assignments and clone size from that table. The data show hundreds of thousands of clones, approximately 83% seen once. The sample taken for sequencing was peripheral blood. The receptor was isolated from a woman in her 30s who had recovered from COVID-19.

The CDR3 bases are TGTGCCAGTAGGATAGGTCGGGATTTCCGGACTGAGCAGTTCTTC. Translation gives CASRIGRDFRTEQFF. The chain is built from TRBV19 and TRBJ2-1, with a possible D match to TRBD2 (5 bases). CDR1 and CDR2 (germline): LNHDA, SQIVND (reference sequence). This CDR3 contains 15 residues.